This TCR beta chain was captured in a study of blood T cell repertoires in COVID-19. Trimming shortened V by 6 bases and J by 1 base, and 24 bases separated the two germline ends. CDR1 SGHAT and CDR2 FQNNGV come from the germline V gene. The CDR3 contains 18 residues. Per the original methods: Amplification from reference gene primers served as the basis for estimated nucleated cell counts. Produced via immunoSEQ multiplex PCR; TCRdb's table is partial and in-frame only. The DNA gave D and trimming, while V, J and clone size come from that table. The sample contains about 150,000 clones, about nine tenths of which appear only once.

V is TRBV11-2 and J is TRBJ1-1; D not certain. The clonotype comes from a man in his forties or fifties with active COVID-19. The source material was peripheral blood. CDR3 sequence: CASSPSVGSNLKNTEAFF. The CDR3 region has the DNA TGTGCCAGCAGTCCTAGCGTTGGGTCCAACCTTAAGAACACTGAAGCTTTCTTT.